The clone carrying this T cell receptor (beta chain) appeared a few times. Its target is not known. The data belong to a study of beta chain features in type 1 diabetes. Across the whole study: Age and gender were similar between patients and healthy donors, as were cell yields. Over all samples combined, 107,917,701 sorted cells were examined.

Averaging approximately 0.11 L, one heparinised blood draw was given by each donor. Whole-study results and caveats: Diminished insertions and augmented deletions at VDJ junctions characterized type 1 diabetes patients. Shorter TCRB CDR3s, moderately but significantly so, were found in Type 1 diabetes patients in all four CD4+ subsets.

Trimming pared 0 bases from V and 4 bases from J, leaving 9 bases between. The CDR3 length is 15 residues. Per the germline V gene, CDR1 is LGHNA and CDR2 is YNFKEQ. Investigators reverse transcribed all isolated RNA, so they sequenced expressed TCRB transcripts. TCRdb keeps only in-frame clones here, not all; method: immunoSEQ multiplex PCR. The sample has 680,000 or so clones, under 15% seen once; the top ten hold roughly 0.022%. Input material: naive CD4+ T cells from blood. The receptor's source is a man between 18 and 29 years old with type 1 diabetes. This sequence joins TRBV4-2 and TRBJ2-2, with TRBD1 as a possible D gene (5 bases). As DNA, the CDR3 is TGTGCCAGCAGCCAAGATACCCAGGGCACCGGGGAGCTGTTTTTT. Its protein product is CASSQDTQGTGELFF.